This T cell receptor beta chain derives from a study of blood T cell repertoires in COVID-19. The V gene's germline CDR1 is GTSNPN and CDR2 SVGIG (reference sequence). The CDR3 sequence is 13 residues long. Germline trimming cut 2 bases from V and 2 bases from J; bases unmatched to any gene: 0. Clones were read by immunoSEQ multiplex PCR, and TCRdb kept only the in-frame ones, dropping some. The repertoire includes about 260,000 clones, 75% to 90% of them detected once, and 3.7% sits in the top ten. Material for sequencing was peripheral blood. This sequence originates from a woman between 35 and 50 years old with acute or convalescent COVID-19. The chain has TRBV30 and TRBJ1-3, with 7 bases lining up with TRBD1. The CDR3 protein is CAWSTGAGNTIYF. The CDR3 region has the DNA TGTGCCTGGAGTACAGGGGCTGGAAACACCATATATTTT. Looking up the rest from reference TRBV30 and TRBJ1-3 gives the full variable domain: SQTIHQWPATLVQPVGSPLSLECTVEGTSNPNLYWYRQAAGRGLQLLFYSVGIGQISSEVPQNLSASRPQDRQFILSSKKLLLSDSGFYLCAWSTGAGNTIYFGEGSWLTVV.